The 28 T cell receptor beta chains listed next were all sequenced from one sample in a study of cytomegalovirus exposure and HLA in healthy donors. The PCR made use of 60 Vbeta and 13 Jbeta primers. Profiled with immunoSEQ multiplex PCR; TCRdb holds only in-frame clones, not every one. There are about 160,000 clones in the sample; approximately 81% occur only once, and about 2% lies in the top ten. The sequencing sample was made of PBMCs. The receptors were sampled from a man aged 18 to 29 in good health and CMV-seropositive.

This chain joins TRBV9 and TRBJ1-3; 9 nucleotides match TRBD1. Germline lookup yields CDR1 SGDLS and CDR2 YYNGEE. The CDR3 consists of 16 residues. The junction had 7 bases not matched to a gene; V was cut back by 3 bases and J by 3 bases. CDR3 protein: CASSARQGVSGNTIYF. The CDR3 nucleotides are TGTGCCAGCAGCGCGAGACAGGGGGTTAGTGGAAACACCATATATTTT.

This clone appeared a few times. The V call is TRBV2, the J call TRBJ2-7, with TRBD2 matching over 10 bases. Germline loops: CDR1 SNHLY, CDR2 FYNNEI. Trimming cost V 7 bases and J 1 base; bases outside gene matches: 4. CDR3 length: 14 amino acids. DNA of the CDR3: TGTGCCAGCATGAGTAGCGGGGGGTCCTACGAGCAGTACTTC. Amino acids: CASMSSGGSYEQYF.

The genes are TRBV6-6 and TRBJ1-5, with D perhaps TRBD1 (5 bases). Germline V gene data show CDR1 as MNHNY and CDR2 as SVGAGI (reference sequence). This CDR3 is built from 15 residues. The ends were cut back, 8 bases at V and 2 bases at J, with 16 bases in the middle. The CDR3 reads CASERTGLGNQPQHF. For the CDR3, the DNA is TGTGCCAGCGAAAGAACAGGATTGGGCAATCAGCCCCAGCATTTT.

The chain carries TRBV6-4 and TRBJ1-6, with D perhaps matching TRBD1 (5 bases). V dropped 6 bases and J dropped 9 bases, with 18 bases sitting between them. The CDR3 is 15 residues long. The germline V gene encodes CDR1 MRHNA and CDR2 SNTAGT. CDR3 coding DNA: TGTGCCAGCAGACAGGACTACGAGATTGGTTCACCCCTCCACTTT. It encodes CASRQDYEIGSPLHF.

CDR3 DNA sequence: TGTGCCAGCAGCGTCCACCGGGACAGCTCGGATTCACCCCTCCACTTT. Its protein is CASSVHRDSSDSPLHF. This chain connects TRBV9 to TRBJ1-6; TRBD1 matches 7 bases. J lost 8 bases, V lost 2 bases, and 10 bases had no gene match. The germline V gene has CDR1 SGDLS and CDR2 YYNGEE. There are 16 residues in the CDR3.

The chain is built from TRBV11-2 and TRBJ2-3; tentatively, D is TRBD2 (6 bases). Trimming stripped 0 bases from V and 1 base from J, with 23 bases between. CDR3 length: 20 residues. Germline CDR1 and CDR2: SGHAT and FQNNGV. The CDR3 nucleotides read TGTGCCAGCAGCTTAGATCCGGTTGTGCTCGGGGGTATCGGCACAGATACGCAGTATTTT. Translated: CASSLDPVVLGGIGTDTQYF. Full variable domain (outside the CDR3, taken from reference TRBV11-2 and TRBJ2-3): EAGVAQSPRYKIIEKRQSVAFWCNPISGHATLYWYQQILGQGPKLLIQFQNNGVVDDSQLPKDRFSAERLKGVDSTLKIQPAKLEDSAVYLCASSLDPVVLGGIGTDTQYFGPGTRLTVL.

The chain is built from TRBV4-1 and TRBJ2-5; 7 bases match TRBD2. Germline-derived CDR1 and CDR2 are MGHRA and YSYEKL. The CDR3 has 16 residues. Trimming took 0 bases from V and 2 from J; bases not matched to a gene: 6. The CDR3 loop reads CASSQDRLAAQETQYF. The CDR3 DNA sequence: TGCGCCAGCAGCCAAGATCGACTAGCCGCTCAAGAGACCCAGTACTTC.

This rearrangement joins TRBV11-2 to TRBJ2-5; D possibly corresponds to TRBD2 (6 bases). The CDR3 has 14 residues. Germline V gene lookup returns CDR1 SGHAT and CDR2 FQNNGV. V gave up 3 bases and J gave up 4 bases, with 12 bases separating them. The CDR3 DNA reads as TGTGCCAGCAGCTTTGCAGGGCGGGGAGAGACCCAGTACTTC. This sequence encodes CASSFAGRGETQYF.

The chain carries TRBV5-5 and TRBJ2-7; tentatively, D is TRBD1 (6 bases). The germline gives CDR1 SGHKS, CDR2 YYEKEE (reference sequence). Trimming removed 2 bases at V and 1 base at J, with 16 bases between. The CDR3 is 16 amino acids. As DNA, the CDR3 is TGTGCCAGCAGCTTAGCGACAGGTTCGGAATCCTACGAGCAGTACTTC. This sequence encodes CASSLATGSESYEQYF.

The chain carries TRBV9 and TRBJ2-1; 8 bases are shared with TRBD2. Germline V lookup: CDR1 SGDLS, CDR2 YYNGEE. With 3 bases clipped from V and 5 bases from J, the junction kept 13 bases outside the gene matches. This CDR3 spans 17 amino acids. In DNA form, the CDR3 reads TGTGCCAGCAGCGGCCGTCGGGGCGGGGGGCTCGACAATGAGCAGTTCTTC. Protein sequence: CASSGRRGGGLDNEQFF. Full variable domain (remainder filled in from reference TRBV9 and TRBJ2-1): DSGVTQTPKHLITATGQRVTLRCSPRSGDLSVYWYQQSLDQGLQFLIQYYNGEERAKGNILERFSAQQFPDLHSELNLSSLELGDSALYFCASSGRRGGGLDNEQFFGPGTRLTVL.

This clone has just one count. CDR3: CASSQRIGTEAFF. CDR3 sequence (DNA): TGCGCCAGCAGTCAAAGGATCGGGACTGAAGCTTTCTTT. This chain connects TRBV23-1 to TRBJ1-1; D is unclear. TRBV23-1 is marked as an open reading frame, function uncertain. Between the trimmed V and J ends, which lost 2 bases and 5 bases, there was a span of 9 bases. The CDR3 sequence is 13 residues long.

This chain joins TRBV2 and TRBJ2-7, with 8 bases fitting TRBD1. Germline V lookup: CDR1 SNHLY, CDR2 FYNNEI. This CDR3 has 16 amino acids. V was clipped by 2 bases and J by 0 bases; unmatched bases: 6. Here the CDR3 DNA reads TGTGCCAGCAGTGAACCCGGGCAGGGGGCCTCCTACGAGCAGTACTTC. Translating it yields CASSEPGQGASYEQYF.

The J gene is TRBJ1-1, the V gene TRBV5-8; no definite D call. The CDR3 runs 14 residues. Germline CDR1 reads SGHTS; CDR2 reads YDEGEE. V was shortened by 5 bases and J by 1 base, with 12 bases between the two germline ends. The chain's CDR3 is CASSYRITNTEAFF. The DNA of the CDR3 is TGTGCCAGCAGTTACAGAATCACGAACACTGAAGCTTTCTTT.

The rearrangement uses TRBV2 and TRBJ2-6, with D unclear. CDR3 length: 15 residues. Germline loops: CDR1 SNHLY, CDR2 FYNNEI. V lost 2 bases and J lost 4, with 9 bases in between. The CDR3 loop reads CASSERSTGANVLTF. Written as DNA, the CDR3 is TGTGCCAGCAGTGAAAGAAGCACCGGGGCCAACGTCCTGACTTTC.

V and J are TRBV30 and TRBJ1-6; 8 positions match TRBD1. The CDR3 is made up of 13 amino acids. The trim removed 1 base at V and 8 bases at J, leaving 1 base unmatched. Germline V CDR1 and CDR2: GTSNPN, SVGIG (reference sequence). CDR3 in amino acids: CAWSGQGHSPLHF. In DNA form, the CDR3 reads TGTGCCTGGAGTGGACAGGGGCATTCACCCCTCCACTTT. Supplemented by reference TRBV30 and TRBJ1-6, the full variable domain reads SQTIHQWPATLVQPVGSPLSLECTVEGTSNPNLYWYRQAAGRGLQLLFYSVGIGQISSEVPQNLSASRPQDRQFILSSKKLLLSDSGFYLCAWSGQGHSPLHFGNGTRLTVT.

The chain uses TRBV30 and TRBJ2-7, with D possibly being TRBD1 (6 bases). The CDR3 contains 14 residues. V lost 0 bases to trimming and J lost 5 bases, with 14 bases between them. The germline V gene has CDR1 GTSNPN and CDR2 SVGIG (reference sequence). CDR3 in DNA: TGTGCCTGGAGTGTACTAGGGGGTTCGGACGAGCAGTACTTC. It specifies CAWSVLGGSDEQYF.

The chain combines TRBV27 with TRBJ1-1; 7 positions agree with TRBD1. The length of the CDR3 is 14 residues. Unmatched junction bases numbered 3, after V lost 4 bases and J lost 1 base. Germline V gives CDR1 MNHEY, CDR2 SMNVEV (reference sequence). CDR3 nucleotides: TGTGCCAGCAGTTCAGGGGGACGGAACACTGAAGCTTTCTTT. As protein: CASSSGGRNTEAFF.

CDR3 region: CASSYDSMNTEAFF. The CDR3 nucleotides are TGTGCCAGCAGTTACGACAGCATGAACACTGAAGCTTTCTTT. The chain carries TRBV5-5 and TRBJ1-1; perhaps TRBD1 as D (5 bases). The CDR3 extends over 14 amino acids. V dropped 5 bases and J dropped 0 bases, with 11 bases sitting between them. Per germline, CDR1 SGHKS and CDR2 YYEKEE (reference sequence).

The chain has TRBV11-2 and TRBJ2-3, with 8 bases that match TRBD1. Trimming removed 4 bases from V and 3 bases from J; junction bases left unmatched: 6. The CDR3 is 15 residues long. The germline CDR1 and CDR2 sequences are SGHAT and FQNNGV. CDR3 coding DNA: TGTGCCAGCAGCTCGCCAGGGGGCGGGACAGATACGCAGTATTTT. This encodes CASSSPGGGTDTQYF.

The table lists this clone with a few counts. The CDR3 loop reads CASSPWGGGGGELFF. The CDR3 coding sequence is TGTGCCAGCAGCCCCTGGGGGGGAGGTGGCGGGGAGCTGTTTTTT. The chain couples TRBV7-2 to TRBJ2-2; 7 bases match TRBD2. The CDR3 is 15 residues long. Losses at the gene ends were 5 bases for V and 7 bases for J; bases not matched to a gene: 10. Germline lookup yields CDR1 SGHTA and CDR2 FQGNSA.

The rearrangement uses TRBV10-3 and TRBJ1-5, with D possibly matching TRBD1 (6 bases). The germline V gene encodes CDR1 ENHRY and CDR2 SYGVKD. Trimming cost V 10 bases and J 0 bases, with 19 bases left between them. There are 16 residues in the CDR3. The chain's CDR3 is CATALSQGNSNQPQHF. CDR3 sequence (DNA): TGTGCCACCGCTTTATCACAGGGAAATAGCAATCAGCCCCAGCATTTT.

V and J are TRBV6-6 and TRBJ1-1; D remains unclear. The CDR3 runs to 14 residues. The V and J ends lost 7 bases and 1 base respectively, with 13 bases between them. Germline CDR1 reads MNHNY; CDR2 reads SVGAGI (reference sequence). The CDR3 reads CASTPAGPNTEAFF. CDR3 coding DNA: TGTGCCAGCACCCCTGCGGGCCCGAACACTGAAGCTTTCTTT.

V is TRBV19 and J is TRBJ2-1; TRBD2 matches 13 bases. Germline V gives CDR1 LNHDA, CDR2 SQIVND (reference sequence). V lost 4 bases, J lost 7 bases, and 16 bases stayed unmatched. The CDR3 spans 19 residues. The CDR3 DNA sequence: TGTGCCAGTAGTACGGGAATACTAGCGGGGGGGCCCTTGGAGAATGAGCAGTTCTTC. Residues: CASSTGILAGGPLENEQFF.

This clone came up many times. The chain employs TRBV2 and TRBJ2-7; 7 bases are shared with TRBD1. The CDR3 has 13 amino acids. Germline V CDR1 and CDR2: SNHLY, FYNNEI. Trimming removed 7 bases from V and 2 bases from J; junction bases left unmatched: 5. In DNA form, the CDR3 reads TGTGCCAGCATAGTGCAGGGGGCCTACGAGCAGTACTTC. Its protein product is CASIVQGAYEQYF.

The chain is built from TRBV7-9 and TRBJ2-6; 8 bases are a match to TRBD1. The V segment lost 1 base and the J segment 4 bases; nucleotides outside the gene matches: 9. The CDR3 has 18 amino acids. Germline CDR1 and CDR2: SEHNR and FQNEAQ (reference sequence). The DNA of the CDR3 is TGTGCCAGCAGCTTAGGAAGCGGCAGGGGGCACGGGGCCAACGTCCTGACTTTC. Protein product: CASSLGSGRGHGANVLTF.

The rearrangement joins TRBV6-6 to TRBJ1-4; TRBD1 is a possible D gene (6 bases). Trimming pared 4 bases from V and 4 bases from J, leaving 10 bases between. The germline CDR1 and CDR2 sequences are MNHNY and SVGAGI (reference sequence). This CDR3 region has 14 residues. This CDR3 is CASSSTGRNEKLFF. CDR3 coding DNA: TGTGCCAGCAGTTCCACAGGGCGTAATGAAAAACTGTTTTTT.

The J gene is TRBJ1-1, the V gene TRBV9, with 7 bases that match TRBD1. V was clipped by 0 bases and J by 5 bases; unmatched bases: 7. The germline CDR1 and CDR2 sequences are SGDLS and YYNGEE. The CDR3 is 15 residues long. CDR3 in DNA: TGTGCCAGCAGCGTAGGTGGGACAGATAGAACTGAAGCTTTCTTT. It translates to CASSVGGTDRTEAFF.

This chain uses TRBV27 with TRBJ1-4; D perhaps matches TRBD1 (6 bases). Germline loops: CDR1 MNHEY, CDR2 SMNVEV (reference sequence). The V end was cut by 9 bases, the J end by 4 bases, with 15 bases between. The CDR3 extends over 14 amino acids. CDR3 DNA sequence: TGTGCCAGTAAACTGGGGGCATTTAATGAAAAACTGTTTTTT. This encodes CASKLGAFNEKLFF.